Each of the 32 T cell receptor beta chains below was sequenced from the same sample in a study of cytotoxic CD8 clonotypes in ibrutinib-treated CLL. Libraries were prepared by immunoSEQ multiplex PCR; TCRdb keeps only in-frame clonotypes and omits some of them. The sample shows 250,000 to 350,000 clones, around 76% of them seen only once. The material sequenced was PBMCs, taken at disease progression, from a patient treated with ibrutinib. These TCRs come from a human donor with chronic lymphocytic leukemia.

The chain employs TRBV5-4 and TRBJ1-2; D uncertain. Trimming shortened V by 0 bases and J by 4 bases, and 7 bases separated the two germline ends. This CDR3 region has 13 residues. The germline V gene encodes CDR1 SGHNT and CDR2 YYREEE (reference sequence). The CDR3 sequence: CASSLVSAYGYTF. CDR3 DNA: TGTGCCAGCAGCTTGGTATCAGCCTATGGCTACACCTTC.

This CDR3 reads CASSLTSGRDQYF. The CDR3, as DNA: TGTGCCAGCAGCTTAACTAGTGGCAGGGATCAGTACTTC. J is TRBJ2-7 and V is TRBV7-6, with D perhaps given as TRBD1 or TRBD2 (5 bases each). The CDR3 runs to 13 residues. V was cut by 2 bases and J by 10 bases, with 15 bases left in between. The germline gives CDR1 SGHVS, CDR2 FNYEAQ.

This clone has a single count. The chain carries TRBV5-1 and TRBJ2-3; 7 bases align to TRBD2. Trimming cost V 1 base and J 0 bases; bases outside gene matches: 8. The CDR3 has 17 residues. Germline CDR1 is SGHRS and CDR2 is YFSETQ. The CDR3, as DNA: TGCGCCAGCAGCTTGAGGTTTTGGCGGGGGAGCACAGATACGCAGTATTTT. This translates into CASSLRFWRGSTDTQYF.

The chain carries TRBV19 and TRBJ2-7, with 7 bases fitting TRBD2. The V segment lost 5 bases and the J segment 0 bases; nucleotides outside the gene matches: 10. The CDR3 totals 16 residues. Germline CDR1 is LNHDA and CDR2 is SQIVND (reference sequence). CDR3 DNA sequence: TGTGCCAGTAGTTCTGGGGGAGGGAAGAGCTCCTACGAGCAGTACTTC. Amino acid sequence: CASSSGGGKSSYEQYF.

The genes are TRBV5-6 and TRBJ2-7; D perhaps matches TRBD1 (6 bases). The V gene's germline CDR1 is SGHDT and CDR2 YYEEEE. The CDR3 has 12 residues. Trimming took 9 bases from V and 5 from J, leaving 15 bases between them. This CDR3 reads CATRQGLDEQYF. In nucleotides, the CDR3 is TGTGCCACCCGCCAGGGGCTCGACGAGCAGTACTTC.

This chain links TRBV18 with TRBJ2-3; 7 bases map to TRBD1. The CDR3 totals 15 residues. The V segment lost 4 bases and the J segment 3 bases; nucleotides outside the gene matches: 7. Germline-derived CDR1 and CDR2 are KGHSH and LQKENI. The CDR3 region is CASSRSTGLTDTQYF. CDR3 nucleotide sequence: TGTGCCAGCTCACGCTCGACAGGGTTGACAGATACGCAGTATTTT.

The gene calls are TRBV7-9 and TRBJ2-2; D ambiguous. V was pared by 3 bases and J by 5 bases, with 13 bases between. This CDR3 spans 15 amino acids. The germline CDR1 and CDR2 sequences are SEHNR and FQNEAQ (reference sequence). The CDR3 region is CASSFSASTTGELFF. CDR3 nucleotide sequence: TGTGCCAGCAGCTTTTCGGCCAGTACGACCGGGGAGCTGTTTTTT. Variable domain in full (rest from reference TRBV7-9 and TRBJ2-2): DTGVSQNPRHKITKRGQNVTFRCDPISEHNRLYWYRQTLGQGPEFLTYFQNEAQLEKSRLLSDRFSAERPKGSFSTLEIQRTEQGDSAMYLCASSFSASTTGELFFGEGSRLTVL.

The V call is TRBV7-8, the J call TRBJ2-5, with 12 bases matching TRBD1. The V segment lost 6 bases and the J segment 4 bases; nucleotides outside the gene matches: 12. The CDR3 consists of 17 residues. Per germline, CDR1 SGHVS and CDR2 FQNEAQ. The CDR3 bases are TGTGCCAGCAGGGGGACAGGGGGCCTTACCTTTCGAGAGACCCAGTACTTC. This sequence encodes CASRGTGGLTFRETQYF.

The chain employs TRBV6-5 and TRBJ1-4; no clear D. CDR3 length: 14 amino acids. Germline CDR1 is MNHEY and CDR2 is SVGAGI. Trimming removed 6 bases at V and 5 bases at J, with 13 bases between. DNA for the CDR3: TGTGCCAGCAGCCGTCGCGGAGGCAATGAAAAACTGTTTTTT. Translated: CASSRRGGNEKLFF.

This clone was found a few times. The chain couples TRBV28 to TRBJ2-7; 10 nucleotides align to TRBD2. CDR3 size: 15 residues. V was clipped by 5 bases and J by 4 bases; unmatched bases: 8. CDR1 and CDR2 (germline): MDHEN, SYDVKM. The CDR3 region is CASSPLAGARYEQYF. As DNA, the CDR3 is TGTGCCAGCAGTCCCCTAGCGGGAGCGAGGTACGAGCAGTACTTC.

In DNA, the CDR3 is TGCGCCAGCAGTCTAGCCTCGGCAGTACGCTACAATGAGCAGTTCTTC. It yields the protein CASSLASAVRYNEQFF. The chain is built from TRBV23-1 and TRBJ2-1, with D unresolved. TRBV23-1 is flagged as an ORF with uncertain function. Trimming left V 4 bases short and J 3 bases short, with 16 bases between. The CDR3 contains 16 residues.

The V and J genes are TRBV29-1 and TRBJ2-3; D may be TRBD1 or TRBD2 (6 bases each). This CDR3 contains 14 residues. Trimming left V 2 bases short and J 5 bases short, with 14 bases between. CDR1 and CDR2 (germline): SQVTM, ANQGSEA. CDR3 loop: CSVETGRWGDTQYF. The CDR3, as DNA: TGCAGCGTTGAAACAGGGAGGTGGGGAGATACGCAGTATTTT.

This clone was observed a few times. The CDR3 bases are TGTGCCAGCAGCGTAGGGGGACAGGGGGTAAAGTACTTC. Translating it yields CASSVGGQGVKYF. This chain connects TRBV9 to TRBJ2-7, with 11 bases that match TRBD1. This CDR3 spans 13 amino acids. Germline-derived CDR1 and CDR2 are SGDLS and YYNGEE. The ends lost 0 bases at V and 11 bases at J; junction bases unmatched: 4.

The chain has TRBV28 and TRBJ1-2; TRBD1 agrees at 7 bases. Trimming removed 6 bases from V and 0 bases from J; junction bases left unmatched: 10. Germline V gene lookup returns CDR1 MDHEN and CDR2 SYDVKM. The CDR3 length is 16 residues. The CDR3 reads CASRNRDRKTNYGYTF. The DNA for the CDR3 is TGTGCCAGCAGGAACCGGGACAGAAAAACTAACTATGGCTACACCTTC.

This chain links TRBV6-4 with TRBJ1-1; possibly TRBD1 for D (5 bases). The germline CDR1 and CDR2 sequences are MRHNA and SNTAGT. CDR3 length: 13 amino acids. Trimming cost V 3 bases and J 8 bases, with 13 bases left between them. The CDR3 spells CASSEGMGLEAFF. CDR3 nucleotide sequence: TGTGCCAGCAGTGAAGGGATGGGACTAGAAGCTTTCTTT.

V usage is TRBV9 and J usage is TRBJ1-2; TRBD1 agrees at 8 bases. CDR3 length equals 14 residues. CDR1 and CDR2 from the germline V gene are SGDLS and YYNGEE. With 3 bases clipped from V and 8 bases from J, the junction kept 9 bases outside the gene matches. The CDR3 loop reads CASSGSTGGKGYTF. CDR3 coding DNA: TGTGCCAGCAGCGGGAGTACAGGGGGAAAGGGCTACACCTTC. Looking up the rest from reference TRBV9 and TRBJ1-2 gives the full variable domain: DSGVTQTPKHLITATGQRVTLRCSPRSGDLSVYWYQQSLDQGLQFLIQYYNGEERAKGNILERFSAQQFPDLHSELNLSSLELGDSALYFCASSGSTGGKGYTFGSGTRLTVV.

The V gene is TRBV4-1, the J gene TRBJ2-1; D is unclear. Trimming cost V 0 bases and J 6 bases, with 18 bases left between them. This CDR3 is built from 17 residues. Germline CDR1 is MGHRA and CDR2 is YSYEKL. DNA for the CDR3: TGCGCCAGCAGCCAAGAGAAGGGCGCTAGGTTGGTCAATGAGCAGTTCTTC. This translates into CASSQEKGARLVNEQFF.

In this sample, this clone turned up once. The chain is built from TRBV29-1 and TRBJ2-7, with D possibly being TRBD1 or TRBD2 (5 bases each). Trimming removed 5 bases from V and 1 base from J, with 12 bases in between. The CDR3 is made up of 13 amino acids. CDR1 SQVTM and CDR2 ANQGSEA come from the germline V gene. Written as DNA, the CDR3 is TGCAGCGTTTTTGAGGGACGTTCCTACGAGCAGTACTTC. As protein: CSVFEGRSYEQYF.

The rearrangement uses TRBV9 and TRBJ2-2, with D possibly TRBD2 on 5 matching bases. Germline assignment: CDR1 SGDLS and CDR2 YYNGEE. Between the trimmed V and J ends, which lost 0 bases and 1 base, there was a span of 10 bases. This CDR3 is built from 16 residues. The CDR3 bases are TGTGCCAGCAGCGTAGCGGCTAGCCTGAACACCGGGGAGCTGTTTTTT. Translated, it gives CASSVAASLNTGELFF.

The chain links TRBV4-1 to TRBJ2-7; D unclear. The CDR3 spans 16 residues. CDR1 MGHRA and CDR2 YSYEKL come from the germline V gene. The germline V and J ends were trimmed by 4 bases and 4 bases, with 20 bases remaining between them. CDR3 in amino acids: CASSPPASWPFYEQYF. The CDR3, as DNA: TGCGCCAGCAGCCCGCCAGCATCATGGCCTTTTTACGAGCAGTACTTC.

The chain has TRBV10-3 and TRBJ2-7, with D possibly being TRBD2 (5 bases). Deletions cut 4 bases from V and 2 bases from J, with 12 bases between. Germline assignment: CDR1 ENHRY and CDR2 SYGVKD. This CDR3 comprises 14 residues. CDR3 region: CAISGEGSTYEQYF. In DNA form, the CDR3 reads TGTGCCATCAGTGGAGAGGGATCGACCTACGAGCAGTACTTC.

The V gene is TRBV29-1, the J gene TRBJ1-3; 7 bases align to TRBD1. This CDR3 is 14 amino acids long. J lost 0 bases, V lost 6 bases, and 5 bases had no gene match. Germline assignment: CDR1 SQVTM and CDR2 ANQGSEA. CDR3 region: CSVAGTASGNTIYF. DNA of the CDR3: TGCAGCGTGGCCGGGACAGCCTCTGGAAACACCATATATTTT.

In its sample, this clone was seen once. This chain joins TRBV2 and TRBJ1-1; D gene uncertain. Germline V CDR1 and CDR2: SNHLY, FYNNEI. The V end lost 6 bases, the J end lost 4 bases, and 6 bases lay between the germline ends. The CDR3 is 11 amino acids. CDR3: CASSGRTEAFF. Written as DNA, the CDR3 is TGTGCCAGCAGCGGACGCACTGAAGCTTTCTTT.

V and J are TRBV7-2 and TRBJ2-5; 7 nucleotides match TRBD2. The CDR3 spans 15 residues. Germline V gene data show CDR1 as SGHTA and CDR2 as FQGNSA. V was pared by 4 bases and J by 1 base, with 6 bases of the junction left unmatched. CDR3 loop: CASSSRWGGQETQYF. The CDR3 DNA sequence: TGTGCCAGCAGCTCTCGGTGGGGGGGCCAAGAGACCCAGTACTTC. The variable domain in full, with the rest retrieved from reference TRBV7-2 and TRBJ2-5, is GAGVSQSPSNKVTEKGKDVELRCDPISGHTALYWYRQSLGQGLEFLIYFQGNSAPDKSGLPSDRFSAERTGGSVSTLTIQRTQQEDSAVYLCASSSRWGGQETQYFGPGTRLLVL.

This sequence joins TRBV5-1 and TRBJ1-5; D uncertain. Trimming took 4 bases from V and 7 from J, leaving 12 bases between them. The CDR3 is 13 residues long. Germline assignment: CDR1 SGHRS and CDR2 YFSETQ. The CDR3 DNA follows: TGCGCCAGCAGCCGGGCCCCCGGGCAGCCCCAGCATTTT. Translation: CASSRAPGQPQHF.

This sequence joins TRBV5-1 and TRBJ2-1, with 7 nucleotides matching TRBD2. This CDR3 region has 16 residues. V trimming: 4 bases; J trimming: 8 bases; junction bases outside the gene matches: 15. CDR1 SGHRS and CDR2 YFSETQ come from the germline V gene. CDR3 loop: CASSPMSSGLRDEQFF. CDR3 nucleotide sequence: TGCGCCAGCAGCCCTATGTCTAGCGGACTTAGGGATGAGCAGTTCTTC.

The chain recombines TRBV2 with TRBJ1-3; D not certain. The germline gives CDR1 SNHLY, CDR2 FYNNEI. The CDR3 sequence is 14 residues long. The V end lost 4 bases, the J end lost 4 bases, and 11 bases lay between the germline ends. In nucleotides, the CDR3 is TGTGCCAGCAGTGTCACGGGGTCCGGAAACACCATATATTTT. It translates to CASSVTGSGNTIYF. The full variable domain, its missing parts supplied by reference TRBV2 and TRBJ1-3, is EPEVTQTPSHQVTQMGQEVILRCVPISNHLYFYWYRQILGQKVEFLVSFYNNEISEKSEIFDDQFSVERPDGSNFTLKIRSTKLEDSAMYFCASSVTGSGNTIYFGEGSWLTVV.

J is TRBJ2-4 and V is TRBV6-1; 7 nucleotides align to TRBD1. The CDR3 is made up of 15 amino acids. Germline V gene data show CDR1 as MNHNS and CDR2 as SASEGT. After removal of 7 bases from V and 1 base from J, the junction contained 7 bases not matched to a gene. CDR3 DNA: TGTGCCAGCAATGGACAGGCCGCGGCCAAAAACATTCAGTACTTC. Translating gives CASNGQAAAKNIQYF.

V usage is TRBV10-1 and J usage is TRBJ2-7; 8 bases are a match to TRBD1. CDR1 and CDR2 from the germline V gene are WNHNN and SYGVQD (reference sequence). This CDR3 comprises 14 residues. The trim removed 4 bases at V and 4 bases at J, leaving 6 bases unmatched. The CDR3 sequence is CASSGTGSWYEQYF. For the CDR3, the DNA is TGCGCCAGCAGTGGGACAGGGTCCTGGTACGAGCAGTACTTC.

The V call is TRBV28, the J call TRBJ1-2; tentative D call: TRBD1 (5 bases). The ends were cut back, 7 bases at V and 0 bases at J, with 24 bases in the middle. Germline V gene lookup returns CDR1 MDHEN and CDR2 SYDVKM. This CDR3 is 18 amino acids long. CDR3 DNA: TGTGCCAGCACCAACATAATAGTGGGGCGGCCCACTAACTATGGCTACACCTTC. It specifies CASTNIIVGRPTNYGYTF.

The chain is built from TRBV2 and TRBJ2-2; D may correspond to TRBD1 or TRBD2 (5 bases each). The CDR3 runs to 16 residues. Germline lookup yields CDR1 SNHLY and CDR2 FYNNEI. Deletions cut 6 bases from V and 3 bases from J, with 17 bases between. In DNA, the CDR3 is TGTGCCAGCAGGATGGGTGTCCGAGGGGACACCGGGGAGCTGTTTTTT. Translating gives CASRMGVRGDTGELFF.

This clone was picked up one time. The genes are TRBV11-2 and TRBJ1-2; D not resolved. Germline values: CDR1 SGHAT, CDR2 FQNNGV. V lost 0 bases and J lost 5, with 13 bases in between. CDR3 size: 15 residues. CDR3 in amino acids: CASSLDWEAPYGYTF. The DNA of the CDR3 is TGTGCCAGCAGCTTAGATTGGGAGGCTCCTTATGGCTACACCTTC.